Below are 4 T cell receptor beta chains sequenced from a single sample in a study of technical replicates of blood from several donors (dated by TCRdb to the late 2010s). The library was obtained by the immunoSEQ multiplex PCR assay. TCRdb obtained this table from immuneACCESS and retained in-frame rearrangements with V and J assigned. These tables miss some clones; where compared with another copy, unresolved V genes account for less than half of the shortfall, and the remainder is unexplained. The sample contains some 78,000 clones, approximately 95% of them found a single time. The leading ten clones occupy less than 0.3% of the sample. The sequencing sample was made of T cells isolated from PBMCs. The receptors originated from a human donor in good health.

J is TRBJ2-5 and V is TRBV4-2, with D unresolved. CDR1 is LGHNA, CDR2 YNFKEQ, per germline. This CDR3 spans 14 amino acids. V was clipped by 0 bases and J by 1 base, with 6 bases between them. CDR3 in amino acids: CASSQDASQETQYF. CDR3 bases: TGTGCCAGCAGCCAAGATGCTAGCCAAGAGACCCAGTACTTC.

In its sample, this clone was seen once. The genes are TRBV2 and TRBJ1-2, with D uncertain. Germline assignment: CDR1 SNHLY and CDR2 FYNNEI. This CDR3 contains 13 residues. V shed 2 bases and J shed 4 bases, with 8 bases lying between them. Written as DNA, the CDR3 is TGTGCCAGCAGTGAATCTGAGGGCTATGGCTACACCTTC. Translated: CASSESEGYGYTF.

In nucleotides, the CDR3 is TGTGCCATCAAGGGCATTTCCCCTGTGGGAGGGCCGTCAGGGGCCAACGTCCTGACTTTC. Translating it yields CAIKGISPVGGPSGANVLTF. The V gene is TRBV10-3, the J gene TRBJ2-6, with TRBD2 identical over 7 bases. V shed 7 bases, J shed 4 bases, and the junction held 22 bases outside the gene matches. The CDR3 is 20 residues long. From germline, CDR1 is ENHRY and CDR2 SYGVKD.

The genes are TRBV19 and TRBJ1-6; D may be TRBD1 (6 bases). Germline V CDR1 and CDR2: LNHDA, SQIVND (reference sequence). Trimming cost V 2 bases and J 7 bases, with 15 bases left between them. This CDR3 is 16 amino acids long. Here the CDR3 DNA reads TGTGCCAGTAGTATAACCCAGGGGCTCCGGAATTCACCCCTCCACTTT. This encodes CASSITQGLRNSPLHF.